Shown below are 12 T cell receptor delta chains from a single sample sequenced in a study of Vδ1+ human thymocytes. General study results and limits: Thymic TRG and TRD repertoires appeared highly polyclonal, with Gaussian CDR3 length distributions.

No antigen has been assigned to these receptors. Sequences come from RNA converted to cDNA by reverse transcription. The CDR3 regions were amplified by multiplex PCR from V-gene primers to a constant-region primer. TCRdb fed the multiplex PCR reads to CATT. The repertoire holds more than 50,000 delta-chain clones, about 15% seen once, with approximately 0.4% in the top ten. Sequenced input: Vdelta1+ gamma-delta thymocytes from the thymus. Subset given: FACS-sorted CD3+ TCRalphabeta- TCRVdelta1+ TCRVdelta2- thymocytes. All receptors derive from a girl under three years old who had congenital heart surgery.

Comment on this clone: A read error may explain this, as a much larger clone is one base away. The chain links TRAV29/DV5 to TRDJ1, with 8 bases matching TRDD3. After removal of 0 bases from V and 2 bases from J, the junction contained 15 bases not matched to a gene. Per the germline V gene, CDR1 is NSMFDY and CDR2 is ISSIKDK. This CDR3 is built from 18 residues. In DNA, the CDR3 is TGTGCAGCAAGCGAACCTACGGGGTACTGGGGGGCGACCGATAAACTCATCTTT. It yields the protein CAASEPTGYWGATDKLIF.

The rearrangement links TRDV1 to TRDJ1; TRDD2 aligns across 8 bases. The CDR3 extends over 17 amino acids. Per the germline V gene, CDR1 is TSWWSYY and CDR2 is QGS. The trim removed 3 bases at V and 9 bases at J, leaving 18 bases unmatched. CDR3 coding DNA: TGTGCTCTTGGGGATCATCTTCCTACACCACCTGGTAGGGAACTCATCTTT. Translated: CALGDHLPTPPGRELIF.

The chain employs TRDV1 and TRDJ1; D is ambiguous. V was clipped by 2 bases and J by 0 bases, with 13 bases between them. The CDR3 loop spans 16 amino acids. Germline V gives CDR1 TSWWSYY, CDR2 QGS. For the CDR3, the DNA is TGTGCTCTTGGGGAAGGATGGAAGCAGTACACCGATAAACTCATCTTT. Translation gives CALGEGWKQYTDKLIF.

This clone turned up a few times. This rearrangement joins TRDV1 to TRDJ1, with 13 bases aligning to TRDD3. This CDR3 comprises 21 residues. J was trimmed by 3 bases and V by 3 bases; bases with no gene match: 19. The germline CDR1 and CDR2 sequences are TSWWSYY and QGS. In DNA form, the CDR3 reads TGTGCTCTTGGGGATGGCCCTTCCATTATGCGTACTGGGGGATACGCCGATAAACTCATCTTT. Its translation is CALGDGPSIMRTGGYADKLIF.

This clone was seen more than once but under ten times. This rearrangement joins TRDV1 to TRDJ1, with 10 bases lining up with TRDD3. The germline V gene has CDR1 TSWWSYY and CDR2 QGS. The J segment lost 0 bases and the V segment lost 2 bases, leaving 18 bases of the junction unmatched. The CDR3 runs 21 residues. The CDR3 DNA follows: TGTGCTCTTGGGGAATCCCTTCCGGCCTTGGGGGATACTTCGTACACCGATAAACTCATCTTT. This encodes CALGESLPALGDTSYTDKLIF.

This chain uses TRDV1 with TRDJ1; TRDD3 agrees at 13 bases. Germline trimming cut 8 bases from V and 0 bases from J; bases unmatched to any gene: 15. Per the germline V gene, CDR1 is TSWWSYY and CDR2 is QGS. CDR3 length equals 19 residues. The CDR3 protein is CALSLGTGGYVPYTDKLIF. The CDR3 DNA follows: TGTGCTCTTTCCCTTGGTACTGGGGGATACGTCCCTTACACCGATAAACTCATCTTT.

The gene calls are TRDV1 and TRDJ1; 11 bases match TRDD3. Trimming took 2 bases from V and 4 from J; bases not matched to a gene: 21. Germline CDR1 and CDR2: TSWWSYY and QGS. The CDR3 consists of 21 residues. CDR3: CALGEAPSLITLTGGYDKLIF. The CDR3 nucleotides are TGTGCTCTTGGGGAAGCCCCCAGTCTCATAACTCTTACTGGGGGATACGATAAACTCATCTTT.

The gene calls are TRDV1 and TRDJ1, with 12 positions matching TRDD3. Germline CDR1 reads TSWWSYY; CDR2 reads QGS. The CDR3 spans 24 residues. After removal of 0 bases from V and 0 bases from J, the junction contained 23 bases not matched to a gene. For the CDR3, the DNA is TGTGCTCTTGGGGAACTCGTCCGCCTTCCTACTTGTACTGGGGGATACACGAACACCGATAAACTCATCTTT. It codes for CALGELVRLPTCTGGYTNTDKLIF.

This clone was counted between two and nine times. V gene TRDV1 combines with J gene TRDJ1, with D tentatively TRDD2 or TRDD3 (7 bases each). The V end lost 0 bases, the J end lost 1 base, and 30 bases lay between the germline ends. The CDR3 extends over 22 amino acids. CDR1 and CDR2 from the germline V gene are TSWWSYY and QGS. The CDR3 here is CALGELVFLSGVGDPTTDKLIF. The CDR3 DNA sequence: TGTGCTCTTGGGGAACTAGTCTTCCTAAGCGGGGTGGGGGACCCGACCACCGATAAACTCATCTTT.

The rearrangement joins TRDV1 to TRDJ1; D assignment may be TRDD2 or TRDD3 (7 bases each). CDR3 length: 17 residues. Germline CDR1 and CDR2: TSWWSYY and QGS. Trimming removed 5 bases from V and 7 bases from J, with 26 bases in between. The DNA of the CDR3 is TGTGCTCTTGGGTTCCCTTCCTTACTGGGGATAAAGGGTAAACTCATCTTT. Translating it yields CALGFPSLLGIKGKLIF.

This clone was recorded at least ten times. The rearrangement joins TRAV29/DV5 to TRDJ3, with 10 positions matching TRDD3. The germline V gene has CDR1 NSMFDY and CDR2 ISSIKDK. The CDR3 covers 18 residues. V shed 1 base and J 0 bases; nucleotides not matched to a gene: 4. The CDR3 here is CAASLGGIRSWDTRQMFF. The CDR3 DNA follows: TGTGCAGCAAGCTTAGGGGGGATACGCTCCTGGGACACCCGACAGATGTTTTTC.

J is TRDJ1 and V is TRDV1; possibly TRDD3 for D (6 bases). The germline V gene encodes CDR1 TSWWSYY and CDR2 QGS. The CDR3 spans 27 residues. Trimming shortened V by 2 bases and J by 0 bases, and 46 bases separated the two germline ends. CDR3 protein: CALGEATPLVSRSGAGGIAGYTDKLIF. CDR3 DNA: TGTGCTCTTGGGGAAGCAACTCCCCTTGTAAGTCGTTCGGGGGCTGGAGGGATAGCCGGTTACACCGATAAACTCATCTTT.